The entry below gives a single TCR beta chain sequence along with its context. Its antigen is as yet unknown. Germline V gene lookup returns CDR1 SEHNR and CDR2 FQNEAQ (reference sequence). CDR3 length: 16 residues. The V gene lost 7 bases and the J gene lost 4 bases, with 17 bases spanning the gap. Expressed TCRB transcripts got sequenced, as all isolated RNA was reverse transcribed. Sequencing used immunoSEQ multiplex PCR; TCRdb keeps in-frame clones, though not all of them. The sample consists of hundreds of thousands of clones, around 15% of them appearing once. This specimen comes from a study of beta chain features in type 1 diabetes. Stem cell-like memory, regulatory, central memory and naive CD4+ cells were sorted via CD45RO/CCR7/CD25/CD127/CD95/CD27. Whole-study findings and limits: Among type 1 diabetes patients, VDJ junctions had fewer insertions and more deletions. Type 1 diabetes patients had TCRB CDR3s that were shorter (moderately but significantly so) in all four CD4+ subsets.

The sequencing input was naive CD4+ T cells from blood. This TCR was sampled from a man between 18 and 35 years old in good health. The chain is built from TRBV7-9 and TRBJ1-6; D remains unclear. CDR3 region: CASIRGTTGYNSPLHF. The CDR3 DNA is TGTGCCAGCATACGAGGAACCACGGGATATAATTCACCCCTCCACTTT.